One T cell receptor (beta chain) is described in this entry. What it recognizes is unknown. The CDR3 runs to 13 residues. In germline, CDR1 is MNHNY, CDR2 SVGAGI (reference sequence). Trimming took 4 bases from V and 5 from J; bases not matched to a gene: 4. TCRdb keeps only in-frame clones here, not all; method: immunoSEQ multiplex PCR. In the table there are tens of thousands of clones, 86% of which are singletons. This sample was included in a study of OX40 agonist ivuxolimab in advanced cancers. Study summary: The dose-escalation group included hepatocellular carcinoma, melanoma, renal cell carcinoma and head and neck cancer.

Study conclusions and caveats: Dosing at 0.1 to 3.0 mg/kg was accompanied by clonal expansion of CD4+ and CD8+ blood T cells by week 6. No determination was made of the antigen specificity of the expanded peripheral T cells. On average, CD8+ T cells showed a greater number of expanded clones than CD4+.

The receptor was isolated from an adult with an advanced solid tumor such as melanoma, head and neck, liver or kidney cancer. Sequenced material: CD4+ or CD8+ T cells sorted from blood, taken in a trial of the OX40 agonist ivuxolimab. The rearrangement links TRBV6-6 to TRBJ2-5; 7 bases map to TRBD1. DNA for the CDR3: TGTGCCAGCAGTTGGGACAGCTGGGAGACCCAGTACTTC. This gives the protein CASSWDSWETQYF.